The T cell receptor (beta chain) under discussion was sequenced for a study of CXCR3-negative and CXCR3-positive naive CD8 T cells. All TRB cDNA libraries came from 5' RACE performed with UMI labels. TCRdb re-called the 5' RACE reads and catalogs CDR3 proteins one per entry, DNA excluded. This sample contains some 130,000 distinct CDR3 sequences. CDR1 and CDR2 (germline): SSHAT, FNYEAQ (reference sequence). There are 16 residues in the CDR3. The origin of this receptor is a human donor in good health. Some clones in this sample may be carry-over from other donors' samples. The sequencing input was naive CXCR3- CD8+ T cells from blood. Subset of the sample: CD45RO-CCR7+CD27+CD95- naive CD8+ T cells lacking CXCR3 (TNR3-). The rearrangement uses TRBV7-7 and TRBJ1-1; TCRdb reports TRBD1, a call that lacks DNA to check it against. Here the CDR3 reads CASSFLRQGGDTEAFF.